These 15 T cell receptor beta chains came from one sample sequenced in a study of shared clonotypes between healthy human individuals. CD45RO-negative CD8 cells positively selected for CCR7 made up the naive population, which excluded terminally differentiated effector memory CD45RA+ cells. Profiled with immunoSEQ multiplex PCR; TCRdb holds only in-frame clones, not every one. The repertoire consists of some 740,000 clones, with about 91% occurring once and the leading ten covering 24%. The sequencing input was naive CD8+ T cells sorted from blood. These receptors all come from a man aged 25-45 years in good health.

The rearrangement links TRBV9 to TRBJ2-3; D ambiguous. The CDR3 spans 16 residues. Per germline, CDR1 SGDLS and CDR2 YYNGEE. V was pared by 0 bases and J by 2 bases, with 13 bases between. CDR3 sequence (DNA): TGTGCCAGCAGCGTAGGAGAAAGACCAAACACAGATACGCAGTATTTT. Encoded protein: CASSVGERPNTDTQYF.

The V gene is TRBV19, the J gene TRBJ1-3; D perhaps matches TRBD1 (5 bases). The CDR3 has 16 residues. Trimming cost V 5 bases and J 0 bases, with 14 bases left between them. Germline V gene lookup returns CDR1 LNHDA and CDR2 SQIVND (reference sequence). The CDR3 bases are TGTGCCAGTAGTCCTACAGGTCTGAGCTCTGGAAACACCATATATTTT. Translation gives CASSPTGLSSGNTIYF. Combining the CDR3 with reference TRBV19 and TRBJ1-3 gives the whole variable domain DGGITQSPKYLFRKEGQNVTLSCEQNLNHDAMYWYRQDPGQGLRLIYYSQIVNDFQKGDIAEGYSVSREKKESFPLTVTSAQKNPTAFYLCASSPTGLSSGNTIYFGEGSWLTVV.

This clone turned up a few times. The CDR3 DNA reads TGTGCCAGCAGCTTAGCGCGGGCTAGCAGCCAAGAGACCCAGTACTTC. This gives the protein CASSLARASSQETQYF. The rearrangement links TRBV13 to TRBJ2-5; D possibly corresponds to TRBD2 (5 bases). V lost 1 base and J lost 1, with 13 bases in between. The germline V gene encodes CDR1 PRHDT and CDR2 FYEKMQ (reference sequence). This CDR3 spans 16 amino acids. Full variable domain (rest looked up from reference TRBV13 and TRBJ2-5): AAGVIQSPRHLIKEKRETATLKCYPIPRHDTVYWYQQGPGQDPQFLISFYEKMQSDKGSIPDRFSAQQFSDYHSELNMSSLELGDSALYFCASSLARASSQETQYFGPGTRLLVL.

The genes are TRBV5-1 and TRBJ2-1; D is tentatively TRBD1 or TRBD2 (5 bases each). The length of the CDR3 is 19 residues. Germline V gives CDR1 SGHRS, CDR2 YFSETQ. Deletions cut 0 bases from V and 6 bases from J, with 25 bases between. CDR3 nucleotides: TGCGCCAGCAGCTTGGTATTTGGGTTGGGGGTTGGCGGAGTCAATGAGCAGTTCTTC. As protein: CASSLVFGLGVGGVNEQFF.

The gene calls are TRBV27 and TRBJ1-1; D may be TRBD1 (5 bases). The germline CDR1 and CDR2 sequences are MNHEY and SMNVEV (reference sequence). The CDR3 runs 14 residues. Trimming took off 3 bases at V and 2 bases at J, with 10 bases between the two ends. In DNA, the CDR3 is TGTGCCAGCAGTTTGGAGGGGCACAACACTGAAGCTTTCTTT. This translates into CASSLEGHNTEAFF.

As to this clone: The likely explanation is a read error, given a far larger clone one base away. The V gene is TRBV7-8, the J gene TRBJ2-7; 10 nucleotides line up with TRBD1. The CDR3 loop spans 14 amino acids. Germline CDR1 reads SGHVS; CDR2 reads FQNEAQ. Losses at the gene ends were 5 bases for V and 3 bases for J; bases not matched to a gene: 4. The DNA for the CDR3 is TGTGCCAGCAGCCCCGGGACAGGGGACTACGAGCAGTACTTC. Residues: CASSPGTGDYEQYF.

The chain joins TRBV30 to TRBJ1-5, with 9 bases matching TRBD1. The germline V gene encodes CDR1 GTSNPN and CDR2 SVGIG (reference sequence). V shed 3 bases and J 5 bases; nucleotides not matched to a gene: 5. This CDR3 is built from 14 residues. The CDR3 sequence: CAWSPGQGYQPQHF. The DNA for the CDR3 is TGTGCCTGGAGCCCGGGACAGGGATATCAGCCCCAGCATTTT.

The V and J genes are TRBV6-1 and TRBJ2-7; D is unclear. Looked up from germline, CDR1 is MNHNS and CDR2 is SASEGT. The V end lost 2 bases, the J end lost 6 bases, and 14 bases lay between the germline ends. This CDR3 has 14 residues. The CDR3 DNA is TGTGCCAGCAGTGAACTTGGGCACGTAAGCGAGCAGTACTTC. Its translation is CASSELGHVSEQYF.

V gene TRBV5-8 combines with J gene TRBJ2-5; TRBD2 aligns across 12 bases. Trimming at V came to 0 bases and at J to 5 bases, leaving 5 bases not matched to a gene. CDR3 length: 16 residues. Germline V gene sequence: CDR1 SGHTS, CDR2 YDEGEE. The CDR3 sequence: CASSLELAGGMETQYF. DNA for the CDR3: TGTGCCAGCAGCTTGGAGCTAGCGGGAGGGATGGAGACCCAGTACTTC. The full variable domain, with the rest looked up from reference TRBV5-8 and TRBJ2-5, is EAGVTQSPTHLIKTRGQQATLRCSPISGHTSVYWYQQALGLGLQFLLWYDEGEERNRGNFPPRFSGRQFPNYSSELNVNALELEDSALYLCASSLELAGGMETQYFGPGTRLLVL.

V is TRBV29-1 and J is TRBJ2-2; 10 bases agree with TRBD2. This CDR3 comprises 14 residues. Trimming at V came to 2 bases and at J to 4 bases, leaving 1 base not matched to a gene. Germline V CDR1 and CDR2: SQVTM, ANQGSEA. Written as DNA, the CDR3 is TGCAGCGTTGAATTAGCGGGGGGCACCGGGGAGCTGTTTTTT. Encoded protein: CSVELAGGTGELFF.

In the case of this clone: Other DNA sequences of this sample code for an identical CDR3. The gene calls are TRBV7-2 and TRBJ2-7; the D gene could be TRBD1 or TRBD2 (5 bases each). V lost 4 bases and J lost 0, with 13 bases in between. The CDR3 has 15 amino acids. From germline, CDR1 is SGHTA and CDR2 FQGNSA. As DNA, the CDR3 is TGTGCCAGCAGCTCCACGGGACGGAGCTCCTACGAGCAGTACTTC. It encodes CASSSTGRSSYEQYF.

CDR3 in amino acids: CASSGRVYGYTF. CDR3 nucleotide sequence: TGTGCCAGCAGCGGCAGGGTCTATGGCTACACCTTC. The chain is built from TRBV7-8 and TRBJ1-2; D might be TRBD1 (5 bases). Trimming left V 5 bases short and J 4 bases short, with 8 bases between. The CDR3 has 12 amino acids. Germline V gene sequence: CDR1 SGHVS, CDR2 FQNEAQ.

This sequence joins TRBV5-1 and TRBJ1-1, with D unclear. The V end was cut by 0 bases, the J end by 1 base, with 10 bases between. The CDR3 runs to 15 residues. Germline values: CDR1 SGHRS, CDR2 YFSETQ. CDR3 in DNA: TGCGCCAGCAGCTTGGCCCCGGACGGGAACACTGAAGCTTTCTTT. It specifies CASSLAPDGNTEAFF.

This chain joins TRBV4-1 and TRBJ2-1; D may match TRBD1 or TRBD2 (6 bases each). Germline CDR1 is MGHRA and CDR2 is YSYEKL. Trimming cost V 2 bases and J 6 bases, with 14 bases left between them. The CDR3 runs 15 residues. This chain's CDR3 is CASSQIQGGSNEQFF. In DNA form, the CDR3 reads TGCGCCAGCAGCCAAATTCAAGGGGGGTCCAATGAGCAGTTCTTC.

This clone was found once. CDR3 sequence reads: CASSLNSIDKLFF. The CDR3, as DNA: TGTGCCAGCAGTTTGAATTCCATAGACAAACTGTTTTTT. The rearrangement uses TRBV27 and TRBJ1-4; the D is unclear. This CDR3 region has 13 residues. Germline V lookup: CDR1 MNHEY, CDR2 SMNVEV (reference sequence). V dropped 3 bases and J dropped 11 bases, with 13 bases sitting between them.